The entry below gives a single T cell receptor beta chain sequence along with its context. The data stem from a study of T cell changes during pregnancy in multiple sclerosis. Assay used: immunoSEQ multiplex PCR; TCRdb lists only in-frame clones, some missing. Here the sample spans 50,000 to 70,000 clones, 80% to 95% being singletons. The germline V and J ends were trimmed by 7 bases and 6 bases, with 21 bases remaining between them. Germline loops: CDR1 MNHNY, CDR2 SVGAGI (reference sequence). The CDR3 is 15 amino acids. The sample consisted of peripheral blood, taken in the second trimester of pregnancy. The sequence derives from a female donor with multiple sclerosis, enrolled in a pregnancy study. The gene calls are TRBV6-6 and TRBJ1-1; a possible D gene is TRBD1 (5 bases). CDR3 residues: CASTSGQGPFPEAFF. The CDR3 region has the DNA TGTGCCAGCACCAGCGGGCAGGGCCCCTTCCCTGAAGCTTTCTTT.